This is a list of T cell receptor beta chains from one sample in a study of blood T cell repertoires in COVID-19. Data came from immunoSEQ multiplex PCR; TCRdb stores just in-frame clones and leaves some out. The table has approximately 210,000 clones, 65% to 90% seen once. Material: PBMCs or T cells enriched from blood (not recorded which). Receptors were obtained from a woman in her forties or fifties with acute COVID-19. The CDR3 runs from the conserved cysteine through the conserved F or W. A D gene is named only where the DNA matches it firmly. Some rows mark clone size as missing; the rest say once, few, many or name a class of expanded clone.

v_call	d_call	clone_size	j_call	cdr3_aa	cdr3_nt
TRBV4-3	TRBD2	-	TRBJ2-3	CASSQGMAGGPGDTQYF	TGCGCCAGCAGCCAAGGGATGGCGGGAGGGCCCGGAGATACGCAGTATTTT
TRBV19	TRBD1	-	TRBJ1-5	CASSGGTGNGPQHF	TGTGCCAGTAGTGGTGGGACAGGGAATGGGCCCCAGCATTTT
TRBV19	-	-	TRBJ1-1	CASSIGGAGFGGAFF	TGTGCCAGTAGTATAGGAGGAGCAGGCTTTGGAGGGGCTTTCTTT
TRBV6-1	-	-	TRBJ1-5	CASSEKTGLSNQPQHF	TGTGCCAGCAGTGAAAAAACAGGGCTTAGCAATCAGCCCCAGCATTTT
TRBV9	-	-	TRBJ2-5	CASSVQGPETQYF	TGTGCCAGCAGCGTGCAGGGTCCGGAGACCCAGTACTTC
TRBV4-3	-	few	TRBJ2-7	CASSQVTGSEQYF	TGCGCCAGCAGCCAAGTAACCGGGAGCGAGCAGTACTTC
TRBV9	-	-	TRBJ1-5	CASPGGGNQPQHF	TGTGCCAGCCCGGGGGGGGGCAATCAGCCCCAGCATTTT
TRBV4-2	-	-	TRBJ2-7	CASSQPPGQRSSYEQYF	TGTGCCAGCAGCCAACCGCCGGGACAAAGAAGCTCCTACGAGCAGTACTTC
TRBV28	-	-	TRBJ2-5	CASREADVETQYF	TGTGCCAGCAGGGAGGCTGATGTCGAGACCCAGTACTTC
TRBV7-3	-	-	TRBJ2-2	CASSLLANTGELFF	TGTGCCAGCAGCTTACTTGCGAACACCGGGGAGCTGTTTTTT
TRBV7-6	TRBD1	-	TRBJ1-2	CASSQIGQGANYGYTF	TGTGCCAGCAGCCAAATAGGACAGGGGGCGAACTATGGCTACACCTTC
TRBV18	TRBD2	-	TRBJ2-3	CASSLYSSGRRTDTQYF	TGTGCCAGCTCACTCTATTCTAGCGGGAGACGCACAGATACGCAGTATTTT
TRBV7-9	TRBD1	-	TRBJ2-3	CASSSDRGVTQYF	TGTGCCAGCAGCTCGGACAGGGGTGTTACGCAGTATTTT
TRBV7-2	-	-	TRBJ1-5	CASSLVPGISNQPQHF	TGTGCCAGCAGCTTAGTTCCAGGAATTAGCAATCAGCCCCAGCATTTT
TRBV7-9	TRBD2	-	TRBJ2-7	CASSQGLAGPEQYF	TGTGCCAGCAGCCAGGGGCTAGCGGGACCCGAGCAGTACTTC
TRBV12-3/TRBV12-4	TRBD1	-	TRBJ2-3	CASIRGTGDTQYF	TGTGCCAGCATCAGGGGGACGGGAGATACGCAGTATTTT
TRBV28	-	-	TRBJ2-7	CASSSWEKQGSYEQYF	TGTGCCAGCAGTTCTTGGGAGAAACAGGGCTCCTACGAGCAGTACTTC
TRBV27	TRBD2	-	TRBJ2-1	CASSAQRGGWTVYNEQFF	TGTGCCAGCAGTGCCCAGCGGGGGGGCTGGACGGTCTACAATGAGCAGTTCTTC
TRBV11-2	-	-	TRBJ2-7	CASSLGGVVSSYEQYF	TGTGCCAGCAGCTTAGGGGGGGTAGTAAGCTCCTACGAGCAGTACTTC
TRBV7-2	-	-	TRBJ2-7	CASSFHGGPYEQYF	TGTGCCAGCAGCTTCCACGGGGGTCCCTACGAGCAGTACTTC
TRBV7-2	TRBD1	-	TRBJ1-5	CASSPRQGANQPQHF	TGTGCCAGCAGCCCACGACAGGGTGCAAATCAGCCCCAGCATTTT
TRBV18	-	few	TRBJ2-1	CASSLLSSAYNEQFF	TGTGCCAGCTCACTATTATCCAGCGCCTACAATGAGCAGTTCTTC
TRBV9	-	-	TRBJ2-1	CASSVSPTPNEQFF	TGTGCCAGCAGCGTTTCCCCAACTCCGAATGAGCAGTTCTTC
TRBV5-1	-	-	TRBJ1-2	CASSFARDGYTF	TGCGCCAGCAGCTTCGCCAGGGATGGCTACACCTTC
TRBV4-3	-	-	TRBJ2-5	CASSQGGVRGETQYF	TGCGCCAGCAGCCAAGGGGGGGTTAGGGGAGAGACCCAGTACTTC
TRBV5-1	-	-	TRBJ2-5	CASSLAGLKETQYF	TGCGCCAGCAGCCTGGCTGGACTAAAAGAGACCCAGTACTTC
TRBV27	-	once	TRBJ1-6	CASSSRRNSPLHF	TGTGCCAGCAGTTCCCGCAGGAATTCACCCCTCCACTTT